This T cell receptor (beta chain) was sequenced during a study of post-analysis software for immune sequencing data. On the study more broadly: The study covered relapsing-remitting, secondary progressive and progressive-relapsing courses of multiple sclerosis.

Trimming removed 8 bases from V and 2 bases from J, with 12 bases in between. CDR1 is SGHTA, CDR2 FQGNSA, per germline. The CDR3 totals 13 residues. Researchers reported that TCR beta cDNA libraries carried unique molecular identifiers. TCRdb independently ran MiXCR on the PCR reads; one entry per CDR3 protein. The sample comprises about 200,000 distinct CDR3 sequences, approximately 29% of which are singletons, and 3% to 3.5% rests with the top ten. General study findings and limits: Higher frequency in patients than in controls was seen for about five TRBV segments, with TRBV5-6, TRBV5-1 and TRBV20-1 among them. Normalized Chao1 diversity was significantly lower in multiple sclerosis patients than in controls. With F measure, samples from one preparation batch clustered together strongly.

As regards this clonotype: No antigen is known for it.

The chain employs TRBV7-2 and TRBJ1-1; D is ambiguous. Material for sequencing was blood. This TCR was sampled from a girl under 18 with multiple sclerosis. Here the CDR3 DNA reads TGTGCCAGCCGCCTAGCAGGAAACACTGAAGCTTTCTTT. Translated: CASRLAGNTEAFF.